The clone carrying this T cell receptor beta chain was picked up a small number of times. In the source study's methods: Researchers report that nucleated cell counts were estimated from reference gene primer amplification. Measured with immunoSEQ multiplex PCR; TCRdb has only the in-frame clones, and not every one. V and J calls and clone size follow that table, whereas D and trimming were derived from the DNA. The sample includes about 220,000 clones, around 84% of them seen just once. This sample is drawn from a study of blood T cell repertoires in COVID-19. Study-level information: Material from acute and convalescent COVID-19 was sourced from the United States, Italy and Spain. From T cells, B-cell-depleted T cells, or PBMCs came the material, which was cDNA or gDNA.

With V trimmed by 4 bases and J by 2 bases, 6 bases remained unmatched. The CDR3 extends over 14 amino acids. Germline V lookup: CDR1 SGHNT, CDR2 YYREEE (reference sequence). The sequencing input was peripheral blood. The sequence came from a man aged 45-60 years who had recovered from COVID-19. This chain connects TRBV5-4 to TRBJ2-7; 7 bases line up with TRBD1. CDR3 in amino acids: CASSLGQAPYEQYF. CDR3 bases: TGTGCCAGCAGCCTAGGACAGGCTCCCTACGAGCAGTACTTC.